There are many counts of the clone carrying this T cell receptor (beta chain). The read terminates 3 residues ahead of where the CDR3 ends, so the germline J gene completes it. CDR1 is SGHDT, CDR2 YYEEEE, per germline. V lost 4 bases and J lost 6; bases outside the gene matches: 6. This CDR3 contains 13 residues. Equal genomic DNA amounts from CVID and control samples were sequenced. Assay: immunoSEQ multiplex PCR; the TCRdb copy retains only in-frame clones and omits some. The specimen has 50,000 to 60,000 clones, none found just once. The source of the sample is a study of T cell clonality in common variable immunodeficiency.

The clonotype originates from a person between 18 and 69 years old in good health. The sample taken for sequencing was peripheral blood mononuclear cells. The chain recombines TRBV5-6 with TRBJ1-2; 7 nucleotides match TRBD1. The part of the CDR3 DNA that was read is TGTGCCAGCAGCAAGCCCCAGGGGGATGGC. Translated: CASSKPQGDG. In full, the CDR3 reads CASSKPQGDGYTF.